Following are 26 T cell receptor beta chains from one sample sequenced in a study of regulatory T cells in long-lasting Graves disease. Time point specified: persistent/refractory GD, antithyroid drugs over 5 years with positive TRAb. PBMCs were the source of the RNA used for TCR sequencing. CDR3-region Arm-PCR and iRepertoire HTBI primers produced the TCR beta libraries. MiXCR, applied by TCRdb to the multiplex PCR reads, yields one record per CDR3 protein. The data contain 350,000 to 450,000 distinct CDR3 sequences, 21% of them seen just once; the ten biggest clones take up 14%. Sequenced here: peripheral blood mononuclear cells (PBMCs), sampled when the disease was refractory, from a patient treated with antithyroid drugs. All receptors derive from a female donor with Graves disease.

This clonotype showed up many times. The DNA of the CDR3 is TGTGCCAGCAGTGAGCCGAACAGGGGTTGGACTGAAGCTTTCTTT. Translating it yields CASSEPNRGWTEAFF. The rearrangement joins TRBV6-1 to TRBJ1-1, with 7 bases fitting TRBD1. This CDR3 has 15 amino acids. J gave up 5 bases and V 3 bases, and 9 bases lay outside the gene matches. In germline, CDR1 is MNHNS, CDR2 SASEGT.

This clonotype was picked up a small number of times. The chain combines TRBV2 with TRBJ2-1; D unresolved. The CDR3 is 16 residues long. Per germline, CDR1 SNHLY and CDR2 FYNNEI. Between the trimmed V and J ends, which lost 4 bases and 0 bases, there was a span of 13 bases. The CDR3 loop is CASSVVPQSSYNEQFF. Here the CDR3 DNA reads TGTGCCAGCAGTGTGGTCCCTCAATCCTCCTACAATGAGCAGTTCTTC.

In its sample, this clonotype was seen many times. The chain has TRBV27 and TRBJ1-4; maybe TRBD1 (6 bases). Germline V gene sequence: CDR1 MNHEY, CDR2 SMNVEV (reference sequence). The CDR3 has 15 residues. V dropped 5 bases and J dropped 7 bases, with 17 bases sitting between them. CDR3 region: CASSPWTDLSEKLFF. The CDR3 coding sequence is TGTGCCAGCAGTCCTTGGACAGATTTGAGTGAAAAACTGTTTTTT.

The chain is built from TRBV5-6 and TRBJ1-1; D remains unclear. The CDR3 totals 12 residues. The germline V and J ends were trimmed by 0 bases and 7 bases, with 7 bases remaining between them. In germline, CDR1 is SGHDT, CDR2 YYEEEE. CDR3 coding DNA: TGTGCCAGCAGCTTGGGAGACAATGAAGCTTTCTTT. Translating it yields CASSLGDNEAFF. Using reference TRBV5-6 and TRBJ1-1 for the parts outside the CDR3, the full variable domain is DAGVTQSPTHLIKTRGQQVTLRCSPKSGHDTVSWYQQALGQGPQFIFQYYEEEERQRGNFPDRFSGHQFPNYSSELNVNALLLGDSALYLCASSLGDNEAFFGQGTRLTVV.

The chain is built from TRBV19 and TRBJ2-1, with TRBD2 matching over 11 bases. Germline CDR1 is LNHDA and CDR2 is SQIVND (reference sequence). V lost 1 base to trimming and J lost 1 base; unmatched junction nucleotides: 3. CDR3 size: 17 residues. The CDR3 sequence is CASSIGVAGGSYNEQFF. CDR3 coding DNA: TGTGCCAGTAGTATAGGGGTAGCGGGAGGGTCCTACAATGAGCAGTTCTTC.

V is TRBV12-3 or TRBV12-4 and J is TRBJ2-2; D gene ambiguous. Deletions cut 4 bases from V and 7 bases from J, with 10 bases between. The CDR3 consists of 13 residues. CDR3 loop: CASSSRPGGELFF. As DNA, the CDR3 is TGTGCCAGCAGTTCACGACCCGGCGGGGAGCTGTTTTTT.

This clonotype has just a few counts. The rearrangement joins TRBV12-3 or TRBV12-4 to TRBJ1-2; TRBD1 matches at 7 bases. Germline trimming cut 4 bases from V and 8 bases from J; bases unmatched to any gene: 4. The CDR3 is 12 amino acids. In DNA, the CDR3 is TGTGCCAGCAGTTCCCCCAGGGGGGGCTACACCTTC. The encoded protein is CASSSPRGGYTF.

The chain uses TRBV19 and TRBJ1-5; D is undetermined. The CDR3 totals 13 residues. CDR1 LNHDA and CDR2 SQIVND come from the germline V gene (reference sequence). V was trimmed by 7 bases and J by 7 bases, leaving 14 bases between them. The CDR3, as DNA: TGTGCCAGTAAGTCACCCGGGGAACAGCCCCAGCATTTT. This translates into CASKSPGEQPQHF.

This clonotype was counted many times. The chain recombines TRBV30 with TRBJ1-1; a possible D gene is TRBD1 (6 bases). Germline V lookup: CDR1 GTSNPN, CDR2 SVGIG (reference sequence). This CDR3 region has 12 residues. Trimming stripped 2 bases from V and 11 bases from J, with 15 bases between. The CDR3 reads CAWSRGEQGAFF. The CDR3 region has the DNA TGTGCCTGGAGTCGCGGTGAACAGGGTGCTTTCTTT.

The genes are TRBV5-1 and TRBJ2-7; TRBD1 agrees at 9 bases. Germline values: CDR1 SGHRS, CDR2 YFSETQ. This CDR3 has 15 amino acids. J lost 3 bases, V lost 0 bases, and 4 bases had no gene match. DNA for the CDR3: TGCGCCAGCAGCTTGGACGGGACAGGGCTCTACGAGCAGTACTTC. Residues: CASSLDGTGLYEQYF.

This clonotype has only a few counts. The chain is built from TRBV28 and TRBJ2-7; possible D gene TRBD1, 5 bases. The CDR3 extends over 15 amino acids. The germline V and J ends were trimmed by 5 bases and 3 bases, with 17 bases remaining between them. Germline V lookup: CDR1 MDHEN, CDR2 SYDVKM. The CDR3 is CASSTTTVLVYEQYF. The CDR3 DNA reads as TGTGCCAGCAGTACCACGACAGTACTGGTCTACGAGCAGTACTTC.

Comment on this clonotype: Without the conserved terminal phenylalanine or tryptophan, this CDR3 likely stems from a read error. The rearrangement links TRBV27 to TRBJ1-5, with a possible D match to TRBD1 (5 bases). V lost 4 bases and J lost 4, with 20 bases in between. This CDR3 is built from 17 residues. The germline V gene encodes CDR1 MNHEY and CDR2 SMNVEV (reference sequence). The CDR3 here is CASSSQPPTVTNQPQHL. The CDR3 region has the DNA TGTGCCAGCAGTTCTCAACCCCCGACAGTTACGAATCAGCCCCAGCATCTT.

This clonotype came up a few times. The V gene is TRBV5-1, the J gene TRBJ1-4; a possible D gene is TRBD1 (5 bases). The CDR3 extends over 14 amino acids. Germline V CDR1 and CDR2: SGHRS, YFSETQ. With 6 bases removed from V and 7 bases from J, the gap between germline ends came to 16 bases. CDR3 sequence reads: CASTQEVFGEKLFF. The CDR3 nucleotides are TGCGCCAGCACACAGGAGGTGTTTGGTGAAAAACTGTTTTTT. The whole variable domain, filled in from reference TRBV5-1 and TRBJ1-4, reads KAGVTQTPRYLIKTRGQQVTLSCSPISGHRSVSWYQQTPGQGLQFLFEYFSETQRNKGNFPGRFSGRQFSNSRSEMNVSTLELGDSALYLCASTQEVFGEKLFFGSGTQLSVL.

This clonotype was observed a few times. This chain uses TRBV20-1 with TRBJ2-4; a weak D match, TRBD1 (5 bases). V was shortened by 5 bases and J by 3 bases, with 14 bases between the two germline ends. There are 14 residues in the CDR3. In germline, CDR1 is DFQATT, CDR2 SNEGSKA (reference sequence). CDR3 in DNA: TGCAGTGCTGGCATAAGTACAGGCAAAAACATTCAGTACTTC. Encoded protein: CSAGISTGKNIQYF.

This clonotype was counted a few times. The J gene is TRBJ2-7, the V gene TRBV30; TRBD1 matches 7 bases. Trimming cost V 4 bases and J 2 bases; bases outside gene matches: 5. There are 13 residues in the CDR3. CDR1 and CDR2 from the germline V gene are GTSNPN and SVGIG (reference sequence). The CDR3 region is CAWTLDRAYEQYF. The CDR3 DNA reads TGTGCCTGGACCCTCGACAGGGCCTACGAGCAGTACTTC.

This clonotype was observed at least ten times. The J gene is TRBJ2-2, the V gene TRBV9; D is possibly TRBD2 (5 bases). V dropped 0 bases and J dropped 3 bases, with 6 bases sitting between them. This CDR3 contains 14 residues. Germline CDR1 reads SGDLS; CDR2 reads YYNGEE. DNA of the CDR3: TGTGCCAGCAGCGTAGGGGGAGACACCGGGGAGCTGTTTTTT. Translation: CASSVGGDTGELFF.

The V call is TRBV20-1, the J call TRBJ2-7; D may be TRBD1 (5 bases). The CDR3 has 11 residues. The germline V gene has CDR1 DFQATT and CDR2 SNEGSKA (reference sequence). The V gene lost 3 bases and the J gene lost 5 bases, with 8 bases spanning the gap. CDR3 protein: CSASPGNEQYF. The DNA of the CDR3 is TGCAGTGCTAGCCCAGGGAACGAGCAGTACTTC.

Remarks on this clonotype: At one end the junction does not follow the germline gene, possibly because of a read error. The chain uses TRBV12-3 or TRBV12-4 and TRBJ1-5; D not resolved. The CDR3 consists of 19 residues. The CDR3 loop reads CASTLRETSRSFGNQPRHF. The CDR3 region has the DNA TGTGCCAGCACCCTAAGGGAAACTAGTAGATCCTTCGGCAATCAGCCCCGGCATTTT.

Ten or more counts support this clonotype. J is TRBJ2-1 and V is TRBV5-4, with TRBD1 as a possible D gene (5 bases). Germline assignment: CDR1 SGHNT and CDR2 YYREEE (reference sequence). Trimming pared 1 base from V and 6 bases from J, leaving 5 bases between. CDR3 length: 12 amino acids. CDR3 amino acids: CASSLTGNEQFF. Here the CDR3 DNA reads TGTGCCAGCAGCTTGACAGGCAATGAGCAGTTCTTC.

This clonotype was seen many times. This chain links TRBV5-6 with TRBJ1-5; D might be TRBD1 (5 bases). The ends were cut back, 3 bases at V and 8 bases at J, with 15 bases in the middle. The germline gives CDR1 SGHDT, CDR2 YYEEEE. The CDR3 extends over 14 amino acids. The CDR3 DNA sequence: TGTGCCAGCAGCTCCGGGACGGGAATCAAGCCCCAGCATTTT. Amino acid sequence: CASSSGTGIKPQHF.

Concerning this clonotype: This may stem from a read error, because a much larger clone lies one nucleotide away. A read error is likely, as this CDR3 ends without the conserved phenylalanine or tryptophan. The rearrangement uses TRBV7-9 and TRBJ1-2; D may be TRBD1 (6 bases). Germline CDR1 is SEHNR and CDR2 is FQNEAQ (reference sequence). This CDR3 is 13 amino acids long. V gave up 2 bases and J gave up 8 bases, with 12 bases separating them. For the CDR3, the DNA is TGTGCCAGCAGCTTACCACAGGGCGACGGCTACACCCTC. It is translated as CASSLPQGDGYTL.

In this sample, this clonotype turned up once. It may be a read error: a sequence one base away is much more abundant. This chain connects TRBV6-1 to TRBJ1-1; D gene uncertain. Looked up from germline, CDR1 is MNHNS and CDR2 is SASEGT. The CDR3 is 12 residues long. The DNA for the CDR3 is TGTGCCATCAGTGATCGGAAGGCTGAAGCTTTCTTT. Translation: CAISDRKAEAFF.

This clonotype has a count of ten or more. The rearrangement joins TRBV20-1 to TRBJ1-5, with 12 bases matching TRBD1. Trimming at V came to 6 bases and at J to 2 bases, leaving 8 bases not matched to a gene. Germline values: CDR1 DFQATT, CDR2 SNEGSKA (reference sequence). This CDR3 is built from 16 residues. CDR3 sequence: CSAHGTGGVGNQPQHF. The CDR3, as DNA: TGCAGTGCCCACGGGACAGGGGGCGTCGGCAATCAGCCCCAGCATTTT.

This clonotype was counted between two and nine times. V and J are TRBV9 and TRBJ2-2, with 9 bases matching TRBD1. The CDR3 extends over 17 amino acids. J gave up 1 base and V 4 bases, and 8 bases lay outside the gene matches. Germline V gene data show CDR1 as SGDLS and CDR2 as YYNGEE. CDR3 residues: CASSTSGGQGNTGELFF. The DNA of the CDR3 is TGTGCCAGCAGCACCTCTGGGGGACAGGGGAACACCGGGGAGCTGTTTTTT.

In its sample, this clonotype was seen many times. The CDR3 reads CASTLDQNRKETQYF. The DNA of the CDR3 is TGTGCCAGCACCCTGGACCAAAACCGAAAAGAGACCCAGTACTTC. This sequence joins TRBV28 and TRBJ2-5; D unclear. The CDR3 runs to 15 residues. V was cut by 7 bases and J by 3 bases, with 18 bases left in between. CDR1 is MDHEN, CDR2 SYDVKM, per germline.

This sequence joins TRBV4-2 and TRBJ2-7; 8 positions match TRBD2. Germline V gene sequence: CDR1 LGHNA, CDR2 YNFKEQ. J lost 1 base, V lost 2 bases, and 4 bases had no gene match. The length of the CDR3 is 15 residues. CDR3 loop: CASSQIAGLSYEQYF. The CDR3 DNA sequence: TGTGCCAGCAGCCAAATAGCGGGACTATCCTACGAGCAGTACTTC.